These 2 T cell receptor beta chains came from one sample sequenced in a study of blood T cells in healthy people across ages. With a J-beta primer mix and a sample-barcoded 5' primer, a second PCR ran 7 to 11 cycles. A single record per CDR3 protein comes from TCRdb applying MiXCR to the 5' RACE reads. The sample holds some 640,000 distinct CDR3 sequences, approximately 50% seen once. Sequenced material: blood. The receptor set was obtained from a woman in her sixties or seventies in good health.

In this sample, this clonotype turned up a few times. The V gene is TRBV7-9, the J gene TRBJ2-1; the D is unclear. Looked up from germline, CDR1 is SEHNR and CDR2 is FQNEAQ (reference sequence). The CDR3 has 14 residues. With 3 bases removed from V and 4 bases from J, the gap between germline ends came to 10 bases. The CDR3: CASSFEGKYNEQFF. The CDR3 coding sequence is TGTGCCAGCAGCTTTGAAGGGAAATACAATGAGCAGTTCTTC. The full variable domain, with the rest looked up from reference TRBV7-9 and TRBJ2-1, is DTGVSQNPRHKITKRGQNVTFRCDPISEHNRLYWYRQTLGQGPEFLTYFQNEAQLEKSRLLSDRFSAERPKGSFSTLEIQRTEQGDSAMYLCASSFEGKYNEQFFGPGTRLTVL.

This chain links TRBV6-1 with TRBJ1-5; maybe TRBD1 (5 bases). There are 13 residues in the CDR3. Between the trimmed V and J ends, which lost 9 bases and 4 bases, there was a span of 13 bases. Germline assignment: CDR1 MNHNS and CDR2 SASEGT. DNA of the CDR3: TGTGCCAGTGGGACTCCTCCTAATCAGCCCCAGCATTTT. Translating gives CASGTPPNQPQHF.